A single sample gave rise to the 29 T cell receptor beta chains below, sequenced in a study of blood T cell repertoires in COVID-19. The protocol was immunoSEQ multiplex PCR, while the TCRdb copy is restricted to in-frame clones and leaves out a portion. Of around 310,000 clones in the sample, about 91% are singletons; the top ten hold around 9.5%. The sequenced sample was PBMCs or T cells enriched from blood (not recorded which). Receptors were obtained from a woman aged 40 to 50 who had recovered from COVID-19.

To note about this clone: Its ends do not fully match the called genes, so a read error is possible. This chain uses TRBV12-3 or TRBV12-4 with TRBJ2-1; maybe TRBD1 (5 bases). The CDR3 sequence is 11 residues long. The CDR3 region has the DNA TGTGCCAGCACTCCCCCCGGACACCAACTCTTC. Amino acid sequence: CASTPPGHQLF.

Comments on this clone: The sample holds other DNA sequences that translate to the same CDR3. V gene TRBV4-3 combines with J gene TRBJ1-4, with TRBD1 matching 11 bases. The germline CDR1 and CDR2 sequences are LGHNA and YSLEER. The CDR3 is made up of 15 amino acids. V lost 1 base to trimming and J lost 7 bases; unmatched junction nucleotides: 2. The CDR3 loop reads CASSQGDRGGEKLFF. DNA of the CDR3: TGCGCCAGCAGCCAAGGGGACAGGGGGGGTGAAAAACTGTTTTTT.

The V call is TRBV6-5, the J call TRBJ2-7, with 9 nucleotides matching TRBD1. CDR1 and CDR2 from the germline V gene are MNHEY and SVGAGI. CDR3 length: 15 residues. V was clipped by 0 bases and J by 3 bases; unmatched bases: 3. The CDR3 sequence is CASSYSGQGGYEQYF. The CDR3 DNA reads as TGTGCCAGCAGTTACTCGGGACAGGGAGGCTACGAGCAGTACTTC.

The chain employs TRBV2 and TRBJ2-1; D is unresolved. Deletions cut 2 bases from V and 1 base from J, with 6 bases between. The CDR3 is made up of 14 amino acids. CDR1 and CDR2 (germline): SNHLY, FYNNEI. CDR3 nucleotides: TGTGCCAGCAGTGAAACGGAGTCCTACAATGAGCAGTTCTTC. Translated, it gives CASSETESYNEQFF.

The V call is TRBV28, the J call TRBJ2-1, with 9 nucleotides matching TRBD1. Germline-derived CDR1 and CDR2 are MDHEN and SYDVKM. CDR3 length: 15 amino acids. The V gene end was trimmed by 5 bases and the J gene end by 9 bases; junction bases not matched to a gene: 11. The CDR3 nucleotides are TGTGCCAGCAGTCGTCCCGGGACAGGGAAAGTTGAGCAGTTCTTC. This gives the protein CASSRPGTGKVEQFF.

The chain recombines TRBV11-2 with TRBJ1-3; a possible D gene is TRBD1 (5 bases). The CDR3 is made up of 18 amino acids. The germline gives CDR1 SGHAT, CDR2 FQNNGV. Trimming cost V 1 base and J 2 bases, with 18 bases left between them. The DNA for the CDR3 is TGTGCCAGCAGCTTAGTCCCTGCGGGCAGGGAGGCTGGAAACACCATATATTTT. It is translated as CASSLVPAGREAGNTIYF.

V is TRBV3-1 (or the pseudogene TRBV3-2) and J is TRBJ2-1, with TRBD2 matching 7 bases. J gave up 0 bases and V 1 base, and 3 bases lay outside the gene matches. CDR3 size: 16 residues. The germline CDR1 and CDR2 sequences are LGHDT and YNNKEL (reference sequence). For the CDR3, the DNA is TGTGCCAGCAGCCAAGTAGGCGGGAGCTCCTACAATGAGCAGTTCTTC. Protein: CASSQVGGSSYNEQFF.

V usage is TRBV5-1 and J usage is TRBJ2-5; 7 nucleotides line up with TRBD2. The length of the CDR3 is 15 residues. Per the germline V gene, CDR1 is SGHRS and CDR2 is YFSETQ. V shed 4 bases and J 3 bases; nucleotides not matched to a gene: 9. The CDR3 DNA is TGCGCCAGCAGCCCACTCCGGGGGGAGGAAGAGACCCAGTACTTC. This sequence encodes CASSPLRGEEETQYF.

This rearrangement joins TRBV28 to TRBJ1-2; TRBD1 matches 7 bases. The germline gives CDR1 MDHEN, CDR2 SYDVKM. Trimming at V came to 6 bases and at J to 0 bases, leaving 10 bases not matched to a gene. The CDR3 consists of 16 residues. The CDR3 DNA sequence: TGTGCCAGCAGGGGGATTGGACAGGTCCCTAACTATGGCTACACCTTC. The encoded protein is CASRGIGQVPNYGYTF.

This chain connects TRBV9 to TRBJ1-4; possible D gene TRBD1, 5 bases. Germline V gene sequence: CDR1 SGDLS, CDR2 YYNGEE. This CDR3 is built from 13 residues. V lost 2 bases and J 8 bases, leaving 10 bases between the germline ends. CDR3 in amino acids: CASSVDRGEKLFF. The CDR3 DNA reads as TGTGCCAGCAGCGTCGATCGGGGGGAAAAACTGTTTTTT.

This sequence joins TRBV2 and TRBJ2-2; no firm D call. V was trimmed by 8 bases and J by 5 bases, leaving 18 bases between them. Germline-derived CDR1 and CDR2 are SNHLY and FYNNEI. CDR3 length: 15 amino acids. In nucleotides, the CDR3 is TGTGCCAGCGGAGCGCTCCACGGTGAGACCGGGGAGCTGTTTTTT. It codes for CASGALHGETGELFF.

This clone was seen ten or more times. The V call is TRBV4-2, the J call TRBJ2-3; D remains unclear. Germline V lookup: CDR1 LGHNA, CDR2 YNFKEQ. The CDR3 consists of 14 residues. V dropped 0 bases and J dropped 6 bases, with 10 bases sitting between them. The CDR3 protein is CASSQDFPPDTQYF. For the CDR3, the DNA is TGTGCCAGCAGCCAAGATTTCCCCCCGGATACGCAGTATTTT.

The chain carries TRBV2 and TRBJ1-6; 9 nucleotides agree with TRBD1. The germline gives CDR1 SNHLY, CDR2 FYNNEI. The V segment lost 4 bases and the J segment 7 bases; nucleotides outside the gene matches: 5. CDR3 length: 15 amino acids. CDR3: CASSGGTGMNSPLHF. CDR3 bases: TGTGCCAGCAGTGGGGGGACAGGGATGAATTCACCCCTCCACTTT.

This rearrangement joins TRBV6-2 or TRBV6-3 to TRBJ1-2; 7 bases align to TRBD1. The CDR3 has 12 residues. Germline values: CDR1 MNHEY, CDR2 SVGEGT. The V segment lost 6 bases and the J segment 5 bases; nucleotides outside the gene matches: 3. The CDR3 nucleotides are TGTGCCAGCAGCGAGGGGGCTTATGGCTACACCTTC. Protein sequence: CASSEGAYGYTF.

This chain joins TRBV7-3 and TRBJ2-1; 7 nucleotides match TRBD1. V lost 4 bases and J lost 6; bases outside the gene matches: 3. The CDR3 contains 13 residues. Per the germline V gene, CDR1 is SGHTA and CDR2 is FQGTGA. CDR3 sequence (DNA): TGTGCCAGCAGCTCCGACAGGGCCAATGAGCAGTTCTTC. Residues: CASSSDRANEQFF.

The chain uses TRBV5-8 and TRBJ2-1; a possible D gene is TRBD1 (5 bases). The CDR3 spans 17 residues. CDR1 and CDR2 (germline): SGHTS, YDEGEE. With 5 bases removed from V and 0 bases from J, the gap between germline ends came to 18 bases. The CDR3 reads CASSIGGQGLSYNEQFF. DNA for the CDR3: TGTGCCAGCAGTATTGGTGGGCAGGGCCTCTCCTACAATGAGCAGTTCTTC.

The V and J genes are TRBV27 and TRBJ1-5, with 7 bases fitting TRBD1. Germline-derived CDR1 and CDR2 are MNHEY and SMNVEV (reference sequence). V trimming: 5 bases; J trimming: 7 bases; junction bases outside the gene matches: 8. The length of the CDR3 is 14 residues. In nucleotides, the CDR3 is TGTGCCAGCAGTACTAGGACAGGCGCGCAGCCCCAGCATTTT. Translation gives CASSTRTGAQPQHF.

The chain uses TRBV11-2 and TRBJ2-3; 8 bases align to TRBD2. There are 16 residues in the CDR3. Looked up from germline, CDR1 is SGHAT and CDR2 is FQNNGV. Trimming took 5 bases from V and 4 from J; bases not matched to a gene: 11. CDR3 in amino acids: CASSGLAGSQPDTQYF. CDR3 DNA sequence: TGTGCCAGCAGCGGATTAGCGGGGAGCCAACCAGATACGCAGTATTTT.

The chain has TRBV30 and TRBJ2-1; 10 bases align to TRBD2. The J segment lost 0 bases and the V segment lost 8 bases, leaving 4 bases of the junction unmatched. Germline CDR1 GTSNPN, CDR2 SVGIG (reference sequence). The CDR3 consists of 14 residues. CDR3 amino acids: CALASGGSYNEQFF. CDR3 coding DNA: TGTGCCCTTGCTAGCGGGGGCTCCTACAATGAGCAGTTCTTC.

V is TRBV11-1 and J is TRBJ2-1; D call uncertain. CDR3 length: 16 amino acids. Germline-derived CDR1 and CDR2 are SGHAT and FQDESV (reference sequence). Trimming took 0 bases from V and 1 from J, leaving 10 bases between them. The DNA for the CDR3 is TGTGCCAGCAGCTTAGCTGGGCCGCCGTCCTACAATGAGCAGTTCTTC. Translation: CASSLAGPPSYNEQFF.

The chain has TRBV7-2 and TRBJ2-2; no firm D call. This CDR3 is built from 14 residues. The germline V gene has CDR1 SGHTA and CDR2 FQGNSA. V was trimmed by 0 bases and J by 7 bases, leaving 9 bases between them. The CDR3 nucleotides read TGTGCCAGCAGCTTAGCGGAAGGAGTCGGGGAGCTGTTTTTT. Encoded protein: CASSLAEGVGELFF. Complete variable domain (other parts from reference TRBV7-2 and TRBJ2-2): GAGVSQSPSNKVTEKGKDVELRCDPISGHTALYWYRQSLGQGLEFLIYFQGNSAPDKSGLPSDRFSAERTGGSVSTLTIQRTQQEDSAVYLCASSLAEGVGELFFGEGSRLTVL.

The rearrangement links TRBV2 to TRBJ1-2; D gene uncertain. V lost 6 bases and J 0 bases, leaving 8 bases between the germline ends. The CDR3 contains 13 residues. Germline V CDR1 and CDR2: SNHLY, FYNNEI. CDR3 region: CASREPTNYGYTF. The CDR3 nucleotides read TGTGCCAGCAGGGAGCCAACTAACTATGGCTACACCTTC.

The rearrangement links TRBV4-1 to TRBJ2-1; 7 positions agree with TRBD2. V lost 1 base, J lost 4 bases, and 10 bases stayed unmatched. CDR3 length: 17 amino acids. Germline V CDR1 and CDR2: MGHRA, YSYEKL. CDR3 protein: CASSQGSGTEGYNEQFF. CDR3 DNA sequence: TGCGCCAGCAGCCAAGGGAGCGGGACGGAGGGTTACAATGAGCAGTTCTTC.

The DNA of the CDR3 is TGCAGCGTTGAAGATCGGCGGGGGCCAACCGGGGAGCTGTTTTTT. Protein: CSVEDRRGPTGELFF. V gene TRBV29-1 combines with J gene TRBJ2-2, with D maybe TRBD2 (7 bases). Germline V gene lookup returns CDR1 SQVTM and CDR2 ANQGSEA. With 0 bases removed from V and 5 bases from J, the gap between germline ends came to 13 bases. CDR3 size: 15 residues.

This chain links TRBV4-2 with TRBJ1-1; D not certain. Germline CDR1 and CDR2: LGHNA and YNFKEQ. Trimming cost V 5 bases and J 0 bases, with 13 bases left between them. This CDR3 has 15 amino acids. CDR3 DNA sequence: TGTGCCAGCAGCGCCCGGGAGGGCATGAACACTGAAGCTTTCTTT. It yields the protein CASSAREGMNTEAFF.

The J gene is TRBJ2-2, the V gene TRBV2; D perhaps matches TRBD1 (5 bases). V shed 6 bases and J shed 0 bases, with 17 bases lying between them. Germline assignment: CDR1 SNHLY and CDR2 FYNNEI. There are 17 residues in the CDR3. CDR3 amino acids: CASSPIGAYANTGELFF. The CDR3 DNA reads as TGTGCCAGCAGCCCCATAGGGGCCTATGCGAACACCGGGGAGCTGTTTTTT. The complete variable domain, with remaining parts taken from reference TRBV2 and TRBJ2-2, reads EPEVTQTPSHQVTQMGQEVILRCVPISNHLYFYWYRQILGQKVEFLVSFYNNEISEKSEIFDDQFSVERPDGSNFTLKIRSTKLEDSAMYFCASSPIGAYANTGELFFGEGSRLTVL.

This clone was recorded only once. This chain uses TRBV10-1 with TRBJ2-2; 7 bases line up with TRBD1. CDR1 WNHNN and CDR2 SYGVQD come from the germline V gene (reference sequence). With V trimmed by 0 bases and J by 2 bases, 3 bases remained unmatched. The CDR3 is 16 residues long. The DNA of the CDR3 is TGCGCCAGCAGTGAGTCTACAGGGGTTAACACCGGGGAGCTGTTTTTT. It specifies CASSESTGVNTGELFF.

This clone occurred once. This chain uses TRBV29-1 with TRBJ2-7; D is unresolved. Trimming stripped 4 bases from V and 3 bases from J, with 13 bases between. Germline CDR1 and CDR2: SQVTM and ANQGSEA. The CDR3 is made up of 13 amino acids. The CDR3 sequence: CSVGGQSFYEQYF. CDR3 sequence (DNA): TGCAGCGTTGGAGGTCAGTCCTTCTACGAGCAGTACTTC.

The chain is built from TRBV19 and TRBJ2-1; 8 nucleotides line up with TRBD1. The CDR3 runs 15 residues. Germline assignment: CDR1 LNHDA and CDR2 SQIVND (reference sequence). Trimming at V came to 7 bases and at J to 7 bases, leaving 12 bases not matched to a gene. CDR3 nucleotides: TGTGCCAGTACCACACTCCCGGACAGGGAAAATGAGCAGTTCTTC. It is translated as CASTTLPDRENEQFF.